The sequence of this TCR beta chain was determined in a study of OX40 agonist ivuxolimab in advanced cancers. Overall study context: Partial responses were observed in three patients, of whom one had hepatocellular carcinoma and two had cutaneous melanoma.

The assay was immunoSEQ multiplex PCR, and TCRdb's table has in-frame clones only and misses some. The data hold tens of thousands of clones, with roughly four fifths observed a single time. Germline V gene data show CDR1 as GTSNPN and CDR2 as SVGIG (reference sequence). J gave up 10 bases and V 2 bases, and 10 bases lay outside the gene matches. The CDR3 is 15 amino acids. The receptor comes from an adult with an advanced solid tumor such as melanoma, head and neck, liver or kidney cancer. Sample: CD4+ or CD8+ T cells sorted from blood, taken in a trial of the OX40 agonist ivuxolimab. The V and J genes are TRBV30 and TRBJ1-4, with 10 bases aligning to TRBD1. CDR3 loop: CAWSYGGTGERKLFF. The CDR3 DNA follows: TGTGCCTGGAGTTACGGCGGGACAGGGGAGAGAAAACTGTTTTTT.